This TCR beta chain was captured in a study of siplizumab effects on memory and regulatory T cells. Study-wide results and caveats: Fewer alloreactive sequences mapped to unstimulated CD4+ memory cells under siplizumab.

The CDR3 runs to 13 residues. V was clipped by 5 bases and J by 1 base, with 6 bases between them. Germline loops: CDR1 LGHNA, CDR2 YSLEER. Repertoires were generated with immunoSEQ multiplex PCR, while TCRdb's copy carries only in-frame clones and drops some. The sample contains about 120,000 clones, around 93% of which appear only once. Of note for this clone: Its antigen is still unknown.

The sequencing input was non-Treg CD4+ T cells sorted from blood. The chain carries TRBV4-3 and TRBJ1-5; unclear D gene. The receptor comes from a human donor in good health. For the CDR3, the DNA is TGCGCCAGCAGCTCCGGGAGCAATCAGCCCCAGCATTTT. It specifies CASSSGSNQPQHF.